This T cell receptor (beta chain) was documented in a study of T cells in Graves' hyperthyroidism and ophthalmopathy. Amplified TCR beta CDR3 regions came from RNA transcripts. The study used the HTBI primer set for a first-round RT-PCR of the TCR CDR3. Using its own MiXCR run on the multiplex PCR reads, TCRdb lists one record per CDR3 protein. The sample includes roughly 380,000 distinct CDR3 sequences, around 15% of them seen just once. Researchers defined stable Graves' hyperthyroidism as no ophthalmopathy progression within 18 months. The sequenced sample was blood. The clonotype originates from a woman aged 18 to 35 with Graves' hyperthyroidism.

The CDR3 DNA reads as TGTGCCAGTAGTCCGGGGCCCGATTATTACAAGACCCAGTACTTC. This translates into CASSPGPDYYKTQYF. This chain links TRBV19 with TRBJ2-5; D is perhaps TRBD1 or TRBD2 (5 bases each). V lost 5 bases to trimming and J lost 6 bases, with 19 bases between them. The CDR3 is made up of 15 amino acids. CDR1 LNHDA and CDR2 SQIVND come from the germline V gene (reference sequence). Variable domain in full (rest from reference TRBV19 and TRBJ2-5): DGGITQSPKYLFRKEGQNVTLSCEQNLNHDAMYWYRQDPGQGLRLIYYSQIVNDFQKGDIAEGYSVSREKKESFPLTVTSAQKNPTAFYLCASSPGPDYYKTQYFGPGTRLLVL.